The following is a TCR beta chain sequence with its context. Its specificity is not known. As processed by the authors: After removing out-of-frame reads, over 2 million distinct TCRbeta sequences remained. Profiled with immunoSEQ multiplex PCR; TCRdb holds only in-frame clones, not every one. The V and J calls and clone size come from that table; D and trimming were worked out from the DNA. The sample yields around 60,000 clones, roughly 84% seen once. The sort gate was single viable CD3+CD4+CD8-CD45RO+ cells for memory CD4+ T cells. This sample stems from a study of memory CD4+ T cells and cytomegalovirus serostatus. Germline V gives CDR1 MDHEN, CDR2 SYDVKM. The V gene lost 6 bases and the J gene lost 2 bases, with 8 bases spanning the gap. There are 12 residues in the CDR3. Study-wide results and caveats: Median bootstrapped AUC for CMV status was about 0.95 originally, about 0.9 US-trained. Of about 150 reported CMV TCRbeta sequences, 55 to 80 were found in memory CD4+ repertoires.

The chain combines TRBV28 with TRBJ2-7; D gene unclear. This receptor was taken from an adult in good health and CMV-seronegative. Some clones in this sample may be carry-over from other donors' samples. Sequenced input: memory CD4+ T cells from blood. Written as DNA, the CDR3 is TGTGCCAGCAGGGATCGGGCCTACGAGCAGTACTTC. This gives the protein CASRDRAYEQYF. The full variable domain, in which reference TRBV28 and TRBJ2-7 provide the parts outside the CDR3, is DVKVTQSSRYLVKRTGEKVFLECVQDMDHENMFWYRQDPGLGLRLIYFSYDVKMKEKGDIPEGYSVSREKKERFSLILESASTNQTSMYLCASRDRAYEQYFGPGTRLTVT.